The clone carrying this TCR beta chain occurred once. The antigen remains unidentified. These data come from a study of immune evolution from preneoplasia to lung adenocarcinoma. Study-level background: HLA loss of heterozygosity: around 6.5% AIS, about 15% MIA, around 35% ADC, none AAH. Study results and caveats: Normal lung had the highest top T cell clone frequencies.

Sequenced by immunoSEQ multiplex PCR; TCRdb stores in-frame clones only, minus some. Altogether about 3,000 clones are present, about 87% being singletons, with the ten largest covering about 4%. The sample was FFPE invasive lung adenocarcinoma tissue. The sequence came from a person between 65 and 80 years old with invasive lung adenocarcinoma.

CDR3 protein: CAWSVPGRSEAFF. DNA for the CDR3: TGTGCCTGGAGTGTACCGGGTCGTTCTGAAGCTTTCTTT. V and J are TRBV30 and TRBJ1-1; D is unresolved. CDR3 length: 13 amino acids. Trimming cost V 0 bases and J 6 bases, with 11 bases left between them. Germline assignment: CDR1 GTSNPN and CDR2 SVGIG (reference sequence).